This T cell receptor (beta chain) emerged from a study of CD4 T cells in relation to SARS-CoV-2 and coronaviruses (dated by TCRdb to the early 2020s). With respect to the entire study: In the ViraFEST assay, PBMCs were cultured with antigen for less than 11 days, after which TCR beta CDR3s were sequenced to identify clonal expansions specific to the antigen. At the level of individual TCR clonotypes, the study measured memory CD4+ T cell crossreactivity between SARS-CoV-2 spike protein and common cold coronavirus spike proteins. Using patient-derived lymphoblastoid cell lines, the shared crossreactive spike epitopes were mapped to their HLA restriction. An HIV-1 Nef peptide pool or a culture without peptide was used as the negative reference condition. A different TCR-beta assay, based on Illumina, was used to sequence expansion assays from other donors in the study. The Adaptive Biotechnologies TCR-sequencing kit was used to sequence samples from a few pre-COVID donors and the naive versus memory experiments, whereas other data were Illumina-based.

This clone was detected only a few times. The target of this receptor is not known. One base away there is no much larger clone; base qualities are not given. What the research found in general, with its limitations: The study was constrained by small numbers of patients and of tested TCRs. Crossreactive clones showed significantly weaker SARS-CoV-2-driven expansion than monoreactive clones, consistent with antigenic imprinting. Crossreactivity analysis centred on spike protein, so crossreactivity against other viral proteins was not assessed. Memory CD4+ clonotypes crossrecognizing SARS-CoV-2 and at least one common cold coronavirus spike were found in 50% to 80% of donors. Pre-pandemic and post-infection samples were not both contributed by any donor, so tracing of the source of pre-existing responses was limited.

CD4+ T cells from unexposed donors were collected before the COVID-19 pandemic (2011-2018). After approximately eleven days of culture, CD4+ T cells were isolated with the EasySep CD4+ T cell isolation kit. As cell number allowed, CD4+ T cells from unexposed donors were tested for reactivity to SARS-CoV-2 S and N and to four common cold coronavirus spike pools. Each well received millions of PBMCs, cultured in IMDM supplemented with approximately 5.3% human AB serum and 9.5 to 10 IU/ml IL-2. Half of the culture medium was replaced with fresh IL-2-containing medium on days 3 and 7. In general, triplicate replicate wells were used for every peptide culture condition. Leukapheresis product for the unexposed donors was bought commercially. PBMCs were isolated from leukapheresis product or whole blood by Ficoll-Paque PLUS gradient centrifugation. PBMCs were either cryopreserved at -140°C or used fresh in the expansion assay. The QIAamp Micro DNA Kit was used to extract genomic DNA from the CD4+ T cells.

The germline ends are 13 bases apart after V is trimmed by 4 bases and J by 0 bases. The germline V gene (reference sequence) supplies CDR1 SGHNT and CDR2 YYREEE. The CDR3 sequence holds 16 residues, the cysteine and phenylalanine included. Left in the record is the CDR3 DNA by itself, 48 bases read in frame from the first base. The library came from the immunoSEQ multiplex PCR assay. The study's own analysis went as follows. During preprocessing, nonproductive sequences were discarded, as were any CDR3s that did not begin with C, did not end with F or W, or were shorter than 7 amino acids. Antigen-specific clonotypes were called with the MANAFEST web app, based on expansion relative to reference and other culture wells. A clone was considered positive if significant expansion relative to the reference culture was observed in 2 of 3 replicate wells at an FDR below 0.05. To be called positive, a clone also had to show significant expansion compared with every other tandem well and an odds ratio greater than 5. Pairwise Levenshtein distance, computed with the stringdist R package after three terminal residues were trimmed from each end, was used as the measure of CDR3 homology. Here the immuneACCESS table is served through TCRdb, limited to in-frame sequences with V and J called. Missing clones are a known gap in these copies; in checked studies unresolved V genes cover under half, and the rest lacks a known reason. V and J calls and clone size are those listed in that table; D and trimming were worked out from the DNA. The sample contains tens of thousands of clones, 75% to 80% of them found a single time. About 17% of the sample is held by the ten biggest clonotypes.

The source of this sequence is a human donor in good health. Rearrangement joined TRBV5-4 to TRBJ1-4, with no reliable assignment of the D segment. Sequencing was performed on CD4+ T cells from PBMCs, cultured in vitro. The CDR3 has the sequence CASSQAQAATNEKLFF. The sequenced DNA is TGTGCCAGCAGCCAGGCCCAGGCCGCAACTAATGAAAAACTGTTTTTT.